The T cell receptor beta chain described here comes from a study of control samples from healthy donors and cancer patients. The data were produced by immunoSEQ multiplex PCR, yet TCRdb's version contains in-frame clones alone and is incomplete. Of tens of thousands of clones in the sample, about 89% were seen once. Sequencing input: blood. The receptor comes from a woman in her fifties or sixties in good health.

The CDR3 DNA reads TGTGCCAGCAGCACGTACGGGGAGACCCAGTACTTC. Residues: CASSTYGETQYF. V gene TRBV7-9 combines with J gene TRBJ2-5; no clear D gene. The V gene lost 5 bases and the J gene lost 5 bases, with 9 bases spanning the gap. CDR1 and CDR2 from the germline V gene are SEHNR and FQNEAQ (reference sequence). The CDR3 contains 12 residues.